This section outlines one T cell receptor beta chain sequence together with its context. Clones were sequenced by immunoSEQ multiplex PCR, and TCRdb holds only the in-frame ones, with some missing. The sample holds roughly 350,000 clones, approximately 90% seen once. Between the trimmed V and J ends, which lost 3 bases and 8 bases, there was a span of 9 bases. This CDR3 has 12 residues. Germline V CDR1 and CDR2: SGHTA, FQGTGA. This sample was included in a study of Ad26.COV2.S vaccination and SARS-CoV-2 variants. Regarding treatment: some 19 received Ad26.COV2.S at low or high dose, single or two shots; five or six received placebo; per-sample allocation not given. Sampling occurred on day 63 after the first vaccine or placebo injection. The donor was a Boston adult aged 18-55 years.

Sequencing used peripheral blood, obtained in a trial of Ad26.COV2.S vaccine versus placebo. The clonotype originates from a person aged 18-65 years who received the Ad26.COV2.S COVID-19 vaccine or a placebo. The J gene is TRBJ2-3, the V gene TRBV7-3, with a possible D match to TRBD2 (6 bases). The CDR3 DNA sequence: TGTGCCAGCAGCTTGGAGGGGAGTACGCAGTATTTT. Translated, it gives CASSLEGSTQYF.